The next 28 T cell receptor beta chains were all read from a single sample in a study of technical replicates of blood from several donors. The table came from immunoSEQ multiplex PCR; TCRdb's copy has only in-frame clones and leaves some out. The sample includes about 80,000 clones, roughly 91% of them seen just once. The sequenced sample consisted of T cells isolated from PBMCs. These receptors all come from a human donor in good health.

This clone has just one count. The rearrangement joins TRBV6-5 to TRBJ1-2; TRBD1 might be the D (6 bases). Germline V gene data show CDR1 as MNHEY and CDR2 as SVGAGI. This CDR3 is built from 15 residues. The V and J ends lost 2 bases and 0 bases respectively, with 10 bases between them. DNA of the CDR3: TGTGCCAGCAGTTACGACAGGTCGGCTAACTATGGCTACACCTTC. This codes for CASSYDRSANYGYTF.

This chain links TRBV9 with TRBJ1-2, with 7 bases aligning to TRBD1. Germline assignment: CDR1 SGDLS and CDR2 YYNGEE. The CDR3 loop spans 14 amino acids. The V segment lost 0 bases and the J segment 8 bases; nucleotides outside the gene matches: 7. DNA of the CDR3: TGTGCCAGCAGCGTAGGACAGGGTAAGAGAGGCTACACCTTC. Protein product: CASSVGQGKRGYTF.

This chain joins TRBV5-6 and TRBJ1-5; the D is unclear. Germline assignment: CDR1 SGHDT and CDR2 YYEEEE. V shed 1 base and J shed 7 bases, with 18 bases lying between them. This CDR3 comprises 16 residues. CDR3 in DNA: TGTGCCAGCAGCTTGTATGGCAGCCGGGAGAGGCAGCCCCAGCATTTT. Translation: CASSLYGSRERQPQHF.

The J gene is TRBJ2-3, the V gene TRBV5-4; TRBD1 matches 7 bases. The CDR3 is 14 amino acids. J lost 3 bases, V lost 4 bases, and 5 bases had no gene match. The germline gives CDR1 SGHNT, CDR2 YYREEE (reference sequence). The CDR3 region is CASSLPGGTDTQYF. The CDR3 nucleotides read TGTGCCAGCAGCCTCCCAGGGGGAACAGATACGCAGTATTTT.

The chain uses TRBV11-3 and TRBJ2-7; 9 bases fit TRBD1. CDR1 SGHNT and CDR2 YENEEA come from the germline V gene. With V trimmed by 1 base and J by 4 bases, 5 bases remained unmatched. The CDR3 is 15 residues long. The CDR3 sequence is CASSLVGTGFYEQYF. Here the CDR3 DNA reads TGTGCCAGCAGCTTAGTTGGGACAGGGTTTTACGAGCAGTACTTC.

The chain combines TRBV25-1 with TRBJ2-5; 7 bases are shared with TRBD1. CDR3 length: 14 residues. V dropped 3 bases and J dropped 5; count of bases not matched to a gene: 6. CDR1 MGHDK and CDR2 SYGVNS come from the germline V gene. CDR3 bases: TGTGCCAGCAGTGAGTACAGGGGAATCGAGACCCAGTACTTC. Encoded protein: CASSEYRGIETQYF.

CDR3 loop: CASSFRLDQPQHF. The CDR3, as DNA: TGTGCCAGCAGTTTCCGACTGGATCAGCCCCAGCATTTT. V is TRBV6-5 and J is TRBJ1-5; D is undetermined. Germline V CDR1 and CDR2: MNHEY, SVGAGI. CDR3 length: 13 residues. V lost 4 bases, J lost 5 bases, and 9 bases lay in between.

The chain uses TRBV30 and TRBJ1-2, with TRBD1 as a possible D gene (6 bases). This CDR3 is built from 10 residues. Trimming removed 7 bases from V and 6 bases from J, with 9 bases in between. CDR1 GTSNPN and CDR2 SVGIG come from the germline V gene (reference sequence). In DNA, the CDR3 is TGTGCCTCGCGGACAGATGGCTACACCTTC. Its translation: CASRTDGYTF.

The chain has TRBV28 and TRBJ1-1; D gene uncertain. Per germline, CDR1 MDHEN and CDR2 SYDVKM. CDR3 length: 12 amino acids. V shed 5 bases and J shed 2 bases, with 6 bases lying between them. DNA for the CDR3: TGTGCCAGCAGTAATCTTAACACTGAAGCTTTCTTT. Translated: CASSNLNTEAFF.

This chain links TRBV7-2 with TRBJ2-6; no clear D gene. The CDR3 is 17 amino acids. In germline, CDR1 is SGHTA, CDR2 FQGNSA. V was clipped by 0 bases and J by 1 base, with 10 bases between them. In nucleotides, the CDR3 is TGTGCCAGCAGCTTAGCCTATCCTAATTCTGGGGCCAACGTCCTGACTTTC. This codes for CASSLAYPNSGANVLTF.

The chain links TRBV4-3 to TRBJ2-7, with TRBD2 identical over 10 bases. The CDR3 consists of 15 residues. Losses at the gene ends were 4 bases for V and 3 bases for J; bases not matched to a gene: 6. CDR1 is LGHNA, CDR2 YSLEER, per germline. Here the CDR3 DNA reads TGCGCCAGCAGCCTCACTAGCGGGACGGTCTACGAGCAGTACTTC. It specifies CASSLTSGTVYEQYF.

The gene calls are TRBV9 and TRBJ2-2, with 10 bases lining up with TRBD2. The V segment lost 2 bases and the J segment 2 bases; nucleotides outside the gene matches: 3. This CDR3 region has 16 residues. Germline values: CDR1 SGDLS, CDR2 YYNGEE. The CDR3, as DNA: TGTGCCAGCAGCGTGGGACTAGCGTTTAACACCGGGGAGCTGTTTTTT. Its translation is CASSVGLAFNTGELFF.

The chain combines TRBV4-1 with TRBJ2-3, with 9 bases aligning to TRBD2. Germline CDR1 is MGHRA and CDR2 is YSYEKL. CDR3 size: 17 residues. With V trimmed by 1 base and J by 3 bases, 8 bases remained unmatched. The CDR3 DNA reads as TGCGCCAGCAGCCAAGCAGGCGGGAGGGCCATAACAGATACGCAGTATTTT. This translates into CASSQAGGRAITDTQYF.

The chain uses TRBV27 and TRBJ2-1; the match to TRBD1 covers 8 bases. Germline V lookup: CDR1 MNHEY, CDR2 SMNVEV (reference sequence). V lost 3 bases to trimming and J lost 10 bases; unmatched junction nucleotides: 5. The CDR3 totals 13 residues. The CDR3 region is CASSLTGAREQFF. In nucleotides, the CDR3 is TGTGCCAGCAGTTTGACAGGGGCCAGGGAGCAGTTCTTC.

The V gene is TRBV2, the J gene TRBJ1-2; perhaps TRBD1 as D (6 bases). The V and J ends lost 8 bases and 6 bases respectively, with 10 bases between them. Per the germline V gene, CDR1 is SNHLY and CDR2 is FYNNEI. The CDR3 is made up of 11 amino acids. CDR3 sequence: CASARDNGYTF. CDR3 in DNA: TGTGCCAGCGCAAGGGACAATGGCTACACCTTC. The full variable domain, its missing parts supplied by reference TRBV2 and TRBJ1-2, is EPEVTQTPSHQVTQMGQEVILRCVPISNHLYFYWYRQILGQKVEFLVSFYNNEISEKSEIFDDQFSVERPDGSNFTLKIRSTKLEDSAMYFCASARDNGYTFGSGTRLTVV.

This clone has just one count. J is TRBJ1-2 and V is TRBV29-1; TRBD1 aligns across 7 bases. In germline, CDR1 is SQVTM, CDR2 ANQGSEA. The CDR3 spans 14 residues. V trimming: 5 bases; J trimming: 6 bases; junction bases outside the gene matches: 12. CDR3 DNA sequence: TGCAGCGTTAGGGGGCCCAGAGGGTTGGATGGCTACACCTTC. This codes for CSVRGPRGLDGYTF.

The CDR3 nucleotides read TGTGCCAGCGGCCAGGGGGCCGAGAATCAGCCCCAGCATTTT. It is translated as CASGQGAENQPQHF. J is TRBJ1-5 and V is TRBV9, with TRBD1 matching over 8 bases. The germline gives CDR1 SGDLS, CDR2 YYNGEE. This CDR3 is built from 14 residues. With 7 bases clipped from V and 4 bases from J, the junction kept 7 bases outside the gene matches.

This clone is a singleton in its sample. The J gene is TRBJ1-3, the V gene TRBV6-1, with D unresolved. Germline loops: CDR1 MNHNS, CDR2 SASEGT. Trimming took off 2 bases at V and 0 bases at J, with 11 bases between the two ends. This CDR3 region has 16 residues. In DNA form, the CDR3 reads TGTGCCAGCAGTGAATTTGGGCCGAGCTCTGGAAACACCATATATTTT. It translates to CASSEFGPSSGNTIYF.

The rearrangement uses TRBV11-2 and TRBJ2-3; 7 nucleotides match TRBD2. The germline V gene encodes CDR1 SGHAT and CDR2 FQNNGV. Germline trimming cut 8 bases from V and 0 bases from J; bases unmatched to any gene: 14. The CDR3 covers 17 residues. DNA for the CDR3: TGTGCCAGCCGCCAAGGTACCGGGAGGTCTAGCACAGATACGCAGTATTTT. Its translation is CASRQGTGRSSTDTQYF.

The chain employs TRBV7-8 and TRBJ1-5; 7 positions agree with TRBD1. Germline CDR1 reads SGHVS; CDR2 reads FQNEAQ. The CDR3 sequence is 15 residues long. V was clipped by 5 bases and J by 5 bases; unmatched bases: 9. In DNA, the CDR3 is TGTGCCAGCAGCCCCCGGGACAGTGAATATCAGCCCCAGCATTTT. Translated: CASSPRDSEYQPQHF.

The gene calls are TRBV28 and TRBJ2-7, with TRBD2 matching 10 bases. V shed 5 bases, J shed 1 base, and the junction held 5 bases outside the gene matches. Germline V gene data show CDR1 as MDHEN and CDR2 as SYDVKM. The CDR3 contains 15 residues. The CDR3 DNA reads as TGTGCCAGCAGTATAGCGGGAGGTAGGTCCTACGAGCAGTACTTC. Translated: CASSIAGGRSYEQYF.

This sequence joins TRBV9 and TRBJ2-5; 8 bases align to TRBD2. Germline-derived CDR1 and CDR2 are SGDLS and YYNGEE. The CDR3 loop spans 14 amino acids. Trimming took 3 bases from V and 7 from J; bases not matched to a gene: 8. CDR3 nucleotide sequence: TGTGCCAGCAGCGAAAGCGGGAGAATTGGGACCCAGTACTTC. Translation gives CASSESGRIGTQYF.

The V and J genes are TRBV5-4 and TRBJ2-5, with D perhaps matching TRBD2 (6 bases). Germline CDR1 and CDR2: SGHNT and YYREEE (reference sequence). Deletions cut 3 bases from V and 4 bases from J, with 16 bases between. This CDR3 comprises 15 residues. CDR3 in DNA: TGTGCCAGCAGCTGGGGGAAGTTGGGGGGAGAGACCCAGTACTTC. As protein: CASSWGKLGGETQYF.

The chain combines TRBV9 with TRBJ2-1; D remains ambiguous. The V gene's germline CDR1 is SGDLS and CDR2 YYNGEE. The CDR3 extends over 13 amino acids. Trimming removed 0 bases from V and 6 bases from J, with 7 bases in between. Written as DNA, the CDR3 is TGTGCCAGCAGCGTAGCGGTCTTCAATGAGCAGTTCTTC. Residues: CASSVAVFNEQFF.

This rearrangement joins TRBV28 to TRBJ2-5; 7 bases match TRBD2. CDR3 length: 14 residues. The V gene's germline CDR1 is MDHEN and CDR2 SYDVKM. The V gene end was trimmed by 2 bases and the J gene end by 3 bases; junction bases not matched to a gene: 3. The CDR3 loop is CASSLAGEEETQYF. Written as DNA, the CDR3 is TGTGCCAGCAGTTTAGCGGGAGAGGAAGAGACCCAGTACTTC.

The V gene is TRBV19, the J gene TRBJ1-5; D perhaps matches TRBD1 (5 bases). This CDR3 comprises 12 residues. CDR1 and CDR2 from the germline V gene are LNHDA and SQIVND (reference sequence). V was pared by 5 bases and J by 6 bases, with 8 bases between. The CDR3 sequence is CASSFGGQPQHF. Here the CDR3 DNA reads TGTGCCAGTAGTTTCGGGGGTCAGCCCCAGCATTTT.

This clone came up once. This chain uses TRBV5-6 with TRBJ2-5; 9 bases align to TRBD1. There are 15 residues in the CDR3. The V and J ends lost 5 bases and 0 bases, in that order; junction bases with no gene match: 5. The germline CDR1 and CDR2 sequences are SGHDT and YYEEEE. CDR3 residues: CASSLDRGYQETQYF. The CDR3 DNA reads TGTGCCAGCAGTCTGGACAGGGGCTACCAAGAGACCCAGTACTTC.

This sequence joins TRBV6-5 and TRBJ2-7; TRBD1 is a possible D gene (6 bases). The germline V gene has CDR1 MNHEY and CDR2 SVGAGI. CDR3 size: 14 residues. The V and J ends lost 4 bases and 7 bases respectively, with 17 bases between them. The chain's CDR3 is CASSLSGVYWEQYF. CDR3 coding DNA: TGTGCCAGCAGTTTATCAGGGGTTTATTGGGAGCAGTACTTC.